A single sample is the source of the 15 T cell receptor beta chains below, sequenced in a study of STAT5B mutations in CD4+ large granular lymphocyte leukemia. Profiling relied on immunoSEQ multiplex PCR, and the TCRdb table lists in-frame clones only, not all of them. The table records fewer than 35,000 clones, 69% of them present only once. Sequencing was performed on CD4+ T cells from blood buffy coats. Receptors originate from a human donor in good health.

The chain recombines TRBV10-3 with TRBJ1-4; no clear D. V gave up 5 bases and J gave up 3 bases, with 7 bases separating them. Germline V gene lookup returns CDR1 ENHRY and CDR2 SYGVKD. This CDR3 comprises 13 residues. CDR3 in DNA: TGTGCCATCAGTACGGACCCTAATGAAAAACTGTTTTTT. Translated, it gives CAISTDPNEKLFF.

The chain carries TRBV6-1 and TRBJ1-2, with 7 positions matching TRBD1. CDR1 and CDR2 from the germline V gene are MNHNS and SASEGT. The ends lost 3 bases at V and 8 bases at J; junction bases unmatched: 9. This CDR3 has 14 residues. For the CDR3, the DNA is TGTGCCAGCAGTGAGCAGGGGGGCGCAGGCGGCTACACCTTC. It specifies CASSEQGGAGGYTF.

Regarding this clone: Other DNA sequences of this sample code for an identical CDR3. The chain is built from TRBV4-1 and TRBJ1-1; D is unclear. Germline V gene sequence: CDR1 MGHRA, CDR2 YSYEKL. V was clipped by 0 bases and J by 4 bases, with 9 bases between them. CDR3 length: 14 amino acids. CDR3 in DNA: TGCGCCAGCAGCCAAGATAGTCGGGGCACTGAAGCTTTCTTT. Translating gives CASSQDSRGTEAFF.

The CDR3 sequence is CASSLGTGTTGELFF. In DNA form, the CDR3 reads TGCGCCAGCAGCTTGGGTACAGGAACGACCGGGGAGCTGTTTTTT. The genes are TRBV5-1 and TRBJ2-2; perhaps TRBD1 as D (5 bases). Trimming cost V 0 bases and J 5 bases, with 11 bases left between them. This CDR3 has 15 residues. Germline V gene sequence: CDR1 SGHRS, CDR2 YFSETQ.

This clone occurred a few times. In nucleotides, the CDR3 is TGCGCCAGCAGCTTGAACGGACTGTCAGTAACGAACACTGAAGCTTTCTTT. This encodes CASSLNGLSVTNTEAFF. The chain links TRBV5-1 to TRBJ1-1, with D unresolved. Germline CDR1 and CDR2: SGHRS and YFSETQ. The CDR3 is 17 amino acids. Trimming took off 1 base at V and 1 base at J, with 17 bases between the two ends.

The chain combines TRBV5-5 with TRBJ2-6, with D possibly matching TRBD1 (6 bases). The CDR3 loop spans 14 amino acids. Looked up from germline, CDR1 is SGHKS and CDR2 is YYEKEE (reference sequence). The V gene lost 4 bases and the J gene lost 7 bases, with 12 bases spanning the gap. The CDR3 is CASSMDSGANVLTF. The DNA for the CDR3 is TGTGCCAGCAGCATGGACAGTGGAGCCAACGTCCTGACTTTC.

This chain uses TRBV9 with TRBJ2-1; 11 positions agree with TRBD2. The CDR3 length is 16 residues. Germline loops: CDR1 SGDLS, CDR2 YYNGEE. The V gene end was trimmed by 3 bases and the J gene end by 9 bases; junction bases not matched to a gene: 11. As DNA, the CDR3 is TGTGCCAGCAGCGCCAATAGGCTAGCGGGGGGTAGTGAGCAGTTCTTC. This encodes CASSANRLAGGSEQFF.

The CDR3 spells CAISVVGGAYNEQFF. CDR3 DNA sequence: TGTGCCATCAGTGTCGTGGGGGGCGCCTACAATGAGCAGTTCTTC. This chain links TRBV10-3 with TRBJ2-1, with D perhaps being TRBD1 or TRBD2 (6 bases each). CDR1 and CDR2 (germline): ENHRY, SYGVKD. This CDR3 spans 15 amino acids. V lost 4 bases to trimming and J lost 2 bases, with 12 bases between them.

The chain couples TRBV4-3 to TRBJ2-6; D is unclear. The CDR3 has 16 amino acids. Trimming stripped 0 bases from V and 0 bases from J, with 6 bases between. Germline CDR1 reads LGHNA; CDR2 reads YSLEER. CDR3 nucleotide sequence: TGCGCCAGCAGCCAAGATCGGAGCTCTGGGGCCAACGTCCTGACTTTC. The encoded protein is CASSQDRSSGANVLTF.

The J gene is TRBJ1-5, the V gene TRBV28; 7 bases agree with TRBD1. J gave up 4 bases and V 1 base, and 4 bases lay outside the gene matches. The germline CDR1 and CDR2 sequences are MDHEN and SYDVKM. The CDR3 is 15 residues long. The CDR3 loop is CASSLFAGGNQPQHF. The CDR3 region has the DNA TGTGCCAGCAGTTTATTTGCAGGGGGGAATCAGCCCCAGCATTTT.

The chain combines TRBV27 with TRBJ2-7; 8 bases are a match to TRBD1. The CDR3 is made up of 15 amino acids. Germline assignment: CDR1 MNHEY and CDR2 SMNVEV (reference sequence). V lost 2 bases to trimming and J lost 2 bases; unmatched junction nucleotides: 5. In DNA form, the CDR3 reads TGTGCCAGCAGTTTAGGACAGGGCAAGGCCTACGAGCAGTACTTC. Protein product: CASSLGQGKAYEQYF.

DNA for the CDR3: TGTGCCAGCAGCTTAGCTGGTTTGGGTGGGGCCAACGTCCTGACTTTC. Its protein product is CASSLAGLGGANVLTF. The chain couples TRBV11-2 to TRBJ2-6; no firm D call. The V end lost 1 base, the J end lost 3 bases, and 10 bases lay between the germline ends. The germline V gene encodes CDR1 SGHAT and CDR2 FQNNGV. The CDR3 is made up of 16 amino acids.

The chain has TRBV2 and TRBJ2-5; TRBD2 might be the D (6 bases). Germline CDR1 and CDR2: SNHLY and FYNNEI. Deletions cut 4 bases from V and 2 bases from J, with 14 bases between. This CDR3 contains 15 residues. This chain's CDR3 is CASSVKRALQETQYF. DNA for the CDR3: TGTGCCAGCAGTGTCAAGCGGGCCCTTCAAGAGACCCAGTACTTC.

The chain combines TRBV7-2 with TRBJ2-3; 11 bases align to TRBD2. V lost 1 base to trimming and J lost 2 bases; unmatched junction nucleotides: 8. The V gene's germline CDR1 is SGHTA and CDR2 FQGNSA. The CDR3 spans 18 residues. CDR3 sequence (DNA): TGTGCCAGCAGCTTAGTCCTAGCGGGGGGACCGTCCACAGATACGCAGTATTTT. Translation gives CASSLVLAGGPSTDTQYF.

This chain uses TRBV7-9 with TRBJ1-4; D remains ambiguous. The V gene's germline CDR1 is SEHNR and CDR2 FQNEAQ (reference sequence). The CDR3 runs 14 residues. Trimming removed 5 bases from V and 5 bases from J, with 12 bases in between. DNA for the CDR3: TGTGCCAGCAGCCGCGAACGGGTAAATGAAAAACTGTTTTTT. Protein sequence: CASSRERVNEKLFF.